The rows below give T cell receptor beta chains drawn from one sample of a study of T cells in localized non-small cell lung cancer. Clones were read by immunoSEQ multiplex PCR, and TCRdb kept only the in-frame ones, dropping some. The sample lists more than 2,000 clones, roughly 30% occurring once. Sequencing used normal lung tissue next to the tumor, obtained before any cancer treatment. Source of these receptors: a male donor at least 60 years old with stage I squamous cell lung carcinoma. Each CDR3 is given with its conserved first and last residue. Each record gives: V gene, D gene, CDR3 protein. A D gene is named only where the DNA matches it firmly.

TRBV28,.,CASSPPTDGYTF
TRBV29-1,.,CSVEGSFYEQYF
TRBV5-1,TRBD1,CASRPGDSSSYEQYF
TRBV19,TRBD1,CASSIGAGGGRAQYF
TRBV5-1,TRBD1,CASSFPQGQGSNEQFF
TRBV4-1,.,CASSQGPGLNTEAFF
TRBV23-1,.,CASSRDMNTEAFF
TRBV28,TRBD1,CAIWNRGSYEQYF
TRBV28,.,CASSLAPSGEQFF
TRBV11-3,TRBD2,CASSALAGTYEQYF
TRBV18,.,CASFKDLTANYGYTF
TRBV9,.,CASSVVGDGGPEQYF
TRBV11-3,.,CASSLEGTSYEQYF